Below are 30 T cell receptor beta chains sequenced from a single sample in a study of blood T cells in healthy people across ages. It was with a sample-barcoded 5' primer and a J-beta primer mix that a second PCR of roughly 6 to 11 cycles was run. TCRdb re-derived calls from the 5' RACE reads in MiXCR, one entry per CDR3 protein. The table records more than 1,400,000 distinct CDR3 sequences, roughly 45% of them present only once. Sequencing input: blood. These TCRs come from a young woman in good health.

The gene calls are TRBV9 and TRBJ2-5; perhaps TRBD2 as D (7 bases). V was pared by 7 bases and J by 2 bases, with 21 bases between. This CDR3 comprises 16 residues. Germline CDR1 and CDR2: SGDLS and YYNGEE. This chain's CDR3 is CASGVGGGPVQETQYF. CDR3 nucleotide sequence: TGTGCCAGCGGGGTAGGCGGGGGCCCGGTGCAAGAGACCCAGTACTTC.

Here the CDR3 reads CASNPGTSGGSYNEQFF. The CDR3 DNA sequence: TGTGCCAGCAATCCGGGGACTAGCGGGGGTTCCTACAATGAGCAGTTCTTC. The chain employs TRBV2 and TRBJ2-1; 14 nucleotides align to TRBD2. Trimming took 7 bases from V and 1 from J; bases not matched to a gene: 6. This CDR3 is 17 amino acids long. Per the germline V gene, CDR1 is SNHLY and CDR2 is FYNNEI.

This clonotype was recorded only once. Sequence at one end of the junction differs from germline and may be a read error. This chain links TRBV6-1 with TRBJ2-1; no clear D. Germline CDR1 and CDR2: MNHNS and SASEGT. CDR3 length: 13 residues. Here the CDR3 DNA reads TGTGCCAGCAGTGAGGGTCGCCGTGGTGAGAAGTTCTTC. Amino acids: CASSEGRRGEKFF.

The CDR3 DNA sequence: TGTGCCAGCAGCCCCAGCGTAGAAGGGAATGAGCAGTACTTC. Translated, it gives CASSPSVEGNEQYF. The gene calls are TRBV4-2 and TRBJ2-1, with no clear D. The J call could be wrong; TRBJ2-7 is a better fit for the DNA end. The CDR3 spans 14 residues. Germline loops: CDR1 LGHNA, CDR2 YNFKEQ.

This clonotype was detected a few times. The DNA of the CDR3 is TGTGCCAGCAGCTTAGAGGGGTTTGAAGCTTTCTTT. It yields the protein CASSLEGFEAFF. The chain couples TRBV11-2 to TRBJ1-1; D remains unclear. The CDR3 consists of 12 residues. Germline V gives CDR1 SGHAT, CDR2 FQNNGV. The V gene lost 0 bases and the J gene lost 7 bases, with 6 bases spanning the gap.

This clonotype was observed a few times. The genes are TRBV14 and TRBJ2-1; perhaps TRBD2 as D (5 bases). V lost 0 bases, J lost 9 bases, and 9 bases lay in between. The CDR3 covers 13 residues. Germline V gene data show CDR1 as SGHDN and CDR2 as FVKESK. The CDR3 nucleotides read TGTGCCAGCAGCCAAGATCGGGGTACTGAGCAGTTCTTC. It is translated as CASSQDRGTEQFF.

This clonotype was counted between two and nine times. V and J are TRBV5-1 and TRBJ2-7; 9 nucleotides line up with TRBD1. There are 13 residues in the CDR3. V lost 4 bases, J lost 5 bases, and 4 bases stayed unmatched. Germline CDR1 and CDR2: SGHRS and YFSETQ. The CDR3 coding sequence is TGCGCCAGCAGCGGGACAGGGTTCGACGAGCAGTACTTC. Protein: CASSGTGFDEQYF.

This clonotype was observed at least ten times. One junction end does not reproduce the germline sequence, and a read error may be involved. The J gene is TRBJ2-3, the V gene TRBV12-5; possibly TRBD2 for D (6 bases). The CDR3 is made up of 11 amino acids. Germline V CDR1 and CDR2: LGHNT, FRNRAP. The CDR3 loop is CASGSTDTQYF. As DNA, the CDR3 is TGCGCCAGCGGGAGCACAGATACGCAGTATTTT.

This clonotype turned up a few times. This rearrangement joins TRBV29-1 to TRBJ1-1, with no clear D. Germline V CDR1 and CDR2: SQVTM, ANQGSEA. The CDR3 is 15 residues long. The germline V and J ends were trimmed by 4 bases and 1 base, with 16 bases remaining between them. The CDR3: CSVGLRVSRNTEAFF. The CDR3 coding sequence is TGCAGCGTTGGGTTGAGGGTCAGCAGGAACACTGAAGCTTTCTTT.

This clonotype was detected many times. The chain is built from TRBV7-2 and TRBJ2-1, with 9 positions matching TRBD1. CDR1 and CDR2 (germline): SGHTA, FQGNSA. V was clipped by 6 bases and J by 4 bases; unmatched bases: 7. The CDR3 loop spans 15 amino acids. The CDR3 here is CASRTGTGSYNEQFF. CDR3 DNA sequence: TGTGCCAGCAGAACCGGGACAGGGTCATACAATGAGCAGTTCTTC.

The chain uses TRBV5-1 and TRBJ2-7, with D tentatively TRBD1 (6 bases). Germline V gene data show CDR1 as SGHRS and CDR2 as YFSETQ. The CDR3 covers 15 residues. Trimming stripped 4 bases from V and 1 base from J, with 15 bases between. CDR3 amino acids: CASSGTGTSSYEQYF. In DNA form, the CDR3 reads TGCGCCAGCAGCGGGACCGGGACATCTTCCTACGAGCAGTACTTC.

This rearrangement joins TRBV12-5 to TRBJ2-3, with unresolved D. The germline V and J ends were trimmed by 6 bases and 4 bases, with 14 bases remaining between them. This CDR3 is 14 amino acids long. Per germline, CDR1 LGHNT and CDR2 FRNRAP. The CDR3 loop is CASGPPEVADTQYF. DNA for the CDR3: TGTGCTAGTGGCCCGCCTGAGGTGGCAGATACGCAGTATTTT.

The V and J genes are TRBV20-1 and TRBJ1-2; TRBD1 agrees at 8 bases. Looked up from germline, CDR1 is DFQATT and CDR2 is SNEGSKA (reference sequence). V lost 4 bases, J lost 7 bases, and 8 bases stayed unmatched. CDR3 size: 13 residues. The CDR3 nucleotides are TGCAGTGCTACAGGGGGCGAGTCCTTTGGCTACACCTTC. It is translated as CSATGGESFGYTF.

The V call is TRBV27, the J call TRBJ1-6; D perhaps matches TRBD1 (6 bases). This CDR3 comprises 12 residues. Germline V gives CDR1 MNHEY, CDR2 SMNVEV (reference sequence). V was shortened by 10 bases and J by 6 bases, with 10 bases between the two germline ends. For the CDR3, the DNA is TGTGCCACTACGGACAGTAATTCACCCCTCCACTTT. Translation gives CATTDSNSPLHF.

This clonotype was found once. The chain employs TRBV30 and TRBJ1-4; D uncertain. CDR1 is GTSNPN and CDR2 is SVGIG in the germline V gene (reference sequence). The CDR3 length is 11 residues. With 2 bases removed from V and 7 bases from J, the gap between germline ends came to 5 bases. The CDR3 is CAWSLSEKLFF. In nucleotides, the CDR3 is TGTGCCTGGAGTTTATCTGAAAAACTGTTTTTT.

This clonotype was seen only a few times. The V call is TRBV5-1, the J call TRBJ2-5, with 8 nucleotides matching TRBD1. The CDR3 covers 15 residues. Germline-derived CDR1 and CDR2 are SGHRS and YFSETQ. Trimming removed 4 bases from V and 7 bases from J; junction bases left unmatched: 12. CDR3 nucleotides: TGCGCCAGCAGCCCCTACCTCGGACAGGGCGGGACCCAGTACTTC. Its translation: CASSPYLGQGGTQYF.

This clonotype was observed at least ten times. This CDR3 is CASSTPLGPYEQYF. As DNA, the CDR3 is TGTGCCAGCAGTACTCCTCTAGGGCCGTACGAGCAGTACTTC. The chain uses TRBV28 and TRBJ2-7; D remains ambiguous. The germline V gene has CDR1 MDHEN and CDR2 SYDVKM. The CDR3 consists of 14 residues. V was trimmed by 5 bases and J by 4 bases, leaving 15 bases between them.

J is TRBJ2-1 and V is TRBV21-1; the table gives TRBD1 as D, unverified against the DNA. TRBV21-1 is described as a pseudogene. The CDR3 sequence is 17 residues long. The CDR3 loop reads CASSPQAYRVTYNEQFF. The CDR3 region has the DNA TGTGCCAGCAGCCCCCAAGCGTACAGGGTAACCTACAATGAGCAGTTCTTC.

This chain joins TRBV3-1 and TRBJ1-2; 9 nucleotides line up with TRBD1. Trimming took 6 bases from V and 4 from J; bases not matched to a gene: 6. Germline V gene lookup returns CDR1 LGHDT and CDR2 YNNKEL (reference sequence). The CDR3 covers 14 residues. The CDR3 region has the DNA TGTGCCAGCAGGGGGACAGGGCTGGGCTATGGCTACACCTTC. Translation: CASRGTGLGYGYTF.

This chain joins TRBV12-5 and TRBJ1-4; 7 bases are a match to TRBD1. Germline CDR1 LGHNT, CDR2 FRNRAP. V gave up 0 bases and J gave up 5 bases; unmatched junction bases: 6. The CDR3 covers 16 residues. The CDR3 DNA sequence: TGTGCTAGTGGTTTGGTACTCGGGACAGAGAATGAAAAACTGTTTTTT. Translated, it gives CASGLVLGTENEKLFF.

Worth noting for this clonotype: This may arise from a read error, as a much more abundant clone is one base away. The chain has TRBV20-1 and TRBJ2-3; D gene unclear. CDR1 DFQATT and CDR2 SNEGSKA come from the germline V gene (reference sequence). With 2 bases removed from V and 5 bases from J, the gap between germline ends came to 14 bases. The CDR3 contains 14 residues. CDR3 in DNA: TGCAGTGCTAGAAAGCCCGTTGCCGGAGATACGCAGTATTTT. It codes for CSARKPVAGDTQYF.

CDR3 residues: CSTGENSNQPQHF. CDR3 nucleotides: TGCTCAACCGGGGAGAATAGCAATCAGCCCCAGCATTTT. The chain has TRBV29-1 and TRBJ1-5; D uncertain. Germline values: CDR1 SQVTM, CDR2 ANQGSEA. This CDR3 spans 13 amino acids.

This clonotype appeared a single time. The chain is built from TRBV6-1 and TRBJ2-1, with D perhaps TRBD1 or TRBD2 (5 bases each). Germline V gene data show CDR1 as MNHNS and CDR2 as SASEGT. V dropped 6 bases and J dropped 4 bases, with 19 bases sitting between them. There are 16 residues in the CDR3. CDR3 protein: CASSRGAGTLYNEQFF. The CDR3 DNA is TGTGCCAGCAGCCGAGGGGCAGGAACTTTATACAATGAGCAGTTCTTC.

The chain is built from TRBV2 and TRBJ2-1; 8 nucleotides agree with TRBD1. Germline values: CDR1 SNHLY, CDR2 FYNNEI. Germline trimming cut 6 bases from V and 6 bases from J; bases unmatched to any gene: 7. The CDR3 covers 14 residues. CDR3 region: CASSRQGIANEQFF. CDR3 DNA: TGTGCCAGCAGCCGACAGGGGATAGCCAATGAGCAGTTCTTC.

The rearrangement joins TRBV6-2 or TRBV6-3 to TRBJ2-3; tentatively, D is TRBD1 or TRBD2 (6 bases each). CDR1 and CDR2 (germline): MNHEY, SVGEGT. With 6 bases removed from V and 2 bases from J, the gap between germline ends came to 9 bases. There are 13 residues in the CDR3. In DNA form, the CDR3 reads TGTGCCAGCAGAGGGGGGTACACAGATACGCAGTATTTT. Translating gives CASRGGYTDTQYF.

This clonotype occurred a few times. This sequence joins TRBV21-1 and TRBJ2-7; the table's D call of TRBD2 was not tested on the DNA. TRBV21-1 represents a pseudogene. This CDR3 has 15 amino acids. The CDR3 here is CASELLSGSCHEQYF. The DNA for the CDR3 is TGTGCCAGCGAACTGCTTAGCGGGAGTTGCCACGAGCAGTACTTC.

The V and J genes are TRBV4-1 and TRBJ2-3; TRBD1 agrees at 9 bases. Trimming removed 1 base from V and 3 bases from J; junction bases left unmatched: 8. In germline, CDR1 is MGHRA, CDR2 YSYEKL. The CDR3 sequence is 17 residues long. The chain's CDR3 is CASSQGRQGVRTDTQYF. For the CDR3, the DNA is TGCGCCAGCAGCCAAGGTCGACAGGGGGTTCGGACAGATACGCAGTATTTT.

The table lists this clonotype with a few counts. The rearrangement links TRBV29-1 to TRBJ1-1; D call uncertain. The germline CDR1 and CDR2 sequences are SQVTM and ANQGSEA. The CDR3 totals 13 residues. Trimming pared 2 bases from V and 3 bases from J, leaving 10 bases between. CDR3 loop: CSVEIQGYTEAFF. The CDR3 DNA reads TGCAGCGTTGAAATTCAAGGCTACACTGAAGCTTTCTTT.

The chain uses TRBV6-1 and TRBJ2-3; D remains unclear. The V end was cut by 7 bases, the J end by 0 bases, with 14 bases between. CDR3 length: 15 residues. In germline, CDR1 is MNHNS, CDR2 SASEGT. The CDR3 loop is CASILGSTSTDTQYF. The CDR3 DNA follows: TGTGCCAGCATCCTCGGTAGTACTAGCACAGATACGCAGTATTTT.

The rearrangement links TRBV27 to TRBJ1-4; D is possibly TRBD1 (6 bases). This CDR3 has 16 amino acids. The germline CDR1 and CDR2 sequences are MNHEY and SMNVEV (reference sequence). Trimming stripped 3 bases from V and 3 bases from J, with 14 bases between. The CDR3 region is CASSLIGGGANEKLFF. DNA of the CDR3: TGTGCCAGCAGTTTGATTGGAGGGGGAGCTAATGAAAAACTGTTTTTT.